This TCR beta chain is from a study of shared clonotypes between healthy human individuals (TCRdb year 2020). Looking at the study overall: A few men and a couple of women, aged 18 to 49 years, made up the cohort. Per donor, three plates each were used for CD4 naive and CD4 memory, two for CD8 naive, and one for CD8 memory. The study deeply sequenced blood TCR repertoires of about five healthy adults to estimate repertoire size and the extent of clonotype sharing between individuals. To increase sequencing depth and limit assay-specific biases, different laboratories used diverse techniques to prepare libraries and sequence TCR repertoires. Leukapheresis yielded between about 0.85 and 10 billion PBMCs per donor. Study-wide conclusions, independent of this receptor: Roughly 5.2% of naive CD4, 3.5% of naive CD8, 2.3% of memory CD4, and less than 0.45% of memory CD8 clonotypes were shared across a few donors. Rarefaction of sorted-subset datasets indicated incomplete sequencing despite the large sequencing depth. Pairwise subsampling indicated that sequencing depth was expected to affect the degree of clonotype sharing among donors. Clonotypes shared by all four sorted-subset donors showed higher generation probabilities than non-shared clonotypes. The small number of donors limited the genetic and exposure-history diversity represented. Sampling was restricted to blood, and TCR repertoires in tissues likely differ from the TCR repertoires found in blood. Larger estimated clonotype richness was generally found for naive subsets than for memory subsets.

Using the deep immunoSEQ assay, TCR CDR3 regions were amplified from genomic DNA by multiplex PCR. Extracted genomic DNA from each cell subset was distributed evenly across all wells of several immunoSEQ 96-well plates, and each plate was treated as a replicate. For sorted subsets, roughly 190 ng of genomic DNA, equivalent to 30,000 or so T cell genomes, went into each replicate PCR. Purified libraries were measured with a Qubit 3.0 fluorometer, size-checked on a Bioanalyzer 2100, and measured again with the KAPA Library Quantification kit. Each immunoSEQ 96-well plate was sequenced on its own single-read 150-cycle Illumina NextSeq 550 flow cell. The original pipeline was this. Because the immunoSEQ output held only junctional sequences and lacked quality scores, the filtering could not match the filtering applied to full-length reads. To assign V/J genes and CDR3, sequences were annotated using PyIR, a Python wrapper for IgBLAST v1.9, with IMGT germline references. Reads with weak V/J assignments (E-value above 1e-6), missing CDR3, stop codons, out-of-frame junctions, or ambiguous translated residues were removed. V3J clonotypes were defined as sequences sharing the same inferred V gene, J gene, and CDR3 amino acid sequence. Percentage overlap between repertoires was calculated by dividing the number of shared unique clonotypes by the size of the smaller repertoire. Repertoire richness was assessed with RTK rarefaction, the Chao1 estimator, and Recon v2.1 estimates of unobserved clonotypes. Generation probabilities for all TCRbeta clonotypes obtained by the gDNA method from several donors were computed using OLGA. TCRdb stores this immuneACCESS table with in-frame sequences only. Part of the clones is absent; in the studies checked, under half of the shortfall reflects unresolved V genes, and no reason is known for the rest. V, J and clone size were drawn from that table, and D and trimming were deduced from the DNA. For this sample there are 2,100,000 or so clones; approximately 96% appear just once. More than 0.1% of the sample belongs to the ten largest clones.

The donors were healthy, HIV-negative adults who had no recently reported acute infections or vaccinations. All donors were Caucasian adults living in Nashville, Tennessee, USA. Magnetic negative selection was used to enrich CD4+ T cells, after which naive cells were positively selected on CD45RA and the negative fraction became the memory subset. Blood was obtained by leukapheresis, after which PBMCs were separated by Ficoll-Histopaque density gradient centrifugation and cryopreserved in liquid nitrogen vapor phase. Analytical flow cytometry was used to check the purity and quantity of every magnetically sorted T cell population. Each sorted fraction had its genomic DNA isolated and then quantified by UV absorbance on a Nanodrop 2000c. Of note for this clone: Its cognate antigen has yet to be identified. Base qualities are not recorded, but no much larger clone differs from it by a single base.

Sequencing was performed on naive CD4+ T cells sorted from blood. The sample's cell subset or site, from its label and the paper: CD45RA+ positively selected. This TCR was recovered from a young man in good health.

In nucleotide form, the sequence is TGTGCCAGTAGCAGGAGCCGGTTCGAGCAGTACTTC. Its protein is CASSRSRFEQYF. The chain employs TRBV19 and TRBJ2-7, with no D gene named confidently. CDR1 LNHDA and CDR2 SQIVND were looked up in the germline V gene (reference sequence). The CDR3 runs 12 amino acids, cysteine and phenylalanine included. Just CDR3 DNA is preserved here, 36 bases in frame from base 1. V and J lose 6 bases and 6 bases, and a span of 12 bases separates them.